This TCR beta chain is drawn from a study of technical replicates of blood from several donors. Only in-frame clones appear in the TCRdb table, and some are missing; sequencing was by immunoSEQ multiplex PCR. Of 65,000 to 80,000 clones listed, about 97% are singletons. In germline, CDR1 is KGHSH, CDR2 LQKENI. V trimming: 2 bases; J trimming: 3 bases; junction bases outside the gene matches: 11. The CDR3 is made up of 18 amino acids. What was sequenced was T cells isolated from PBMCs. This receptor was identified in a human donor in good health. The chain couples TRBV18 to TRBJ2-3, with 10 bases identical to TRBD2. The CDR3 bases are TGTGCCAGCTCACCAAATCCTGCACTAGCGGGACGAACAGATACGCAGTATTTT. Encoded protein: CASSPNPALAGRTDTQYF.